This section outlines one T cell receptor beta chain sequence together with its context. Its antigen is not identified. V lost 0 bases to trimming and J lost 4 bases, with 10 bases between them. Germline V gene lookup returns CDR1 SGHRS and CDR2 YFSETQ. This CDR3 spans 14 amino acids. This entry comes from a study of shared clonotypes between healthy human individuals. Whole-study context: There were three CD4 naive, three CD4 memory, two CD8 naive and one CD8 memory plates per donor.

Overall study findings and caveats: A small donor pool kept down the genetic and exposure-history diversity that was represented.

TCRdb's table, derived via immunoSEQ multiplex PCR, lists solely in-frame clones and lacks some. Here the sample spans a few million clones, just over 90% being singletons. This chain joins TRBV5-1 and TRBJ2-5; D ambiguous. Sequencing was done on a sample of naive CD4+ T cells from PBMCs. Subset of the sample: CD45RA+ positively selected. The origin of this receptor is a man younger than 30 in good health. Some clones in this sample may be carry-over from other donors' samples. The CDR3 reads CASSLGASPETQYF. CDR3 coding DNA: TGCGCCAGCAGCTTGGGCGCGAGCCCAGAGACCCAGTACTTC.